Below, 12 T cell receptor beta chains from the same sample are listed, as sequenced in a study of CD8 T cells in ankylosing spondylitis. Study-wide results and limits: There was a TCR beta motif, made of several highly homologous variants, that appeared characteristic of ankylosing spondylitis blood.

TCRdb passed the 5' RACE reads through MiXCR, listing each CDR3 protein once. The table includes fewer than 250,000 distinct CDR3 sequences, approximately 16% detected once. What these receptors recognize is not known. Sequencing was performed on blood, either unsorted or a sorted T cell fraction (not recorded which). These receptors were taken from a male donor with ankylosing spondylitis.

J is TRBJ1-3 and V is TRBV20-1; D remains ambiguous. Deletions cut 0 bases from V and 2 bases from J, with 14 bases between. Looked up from germline, CDR1 is DFQATT and CDR2 is SNEGSKA (reference sequence). The length of the CDR3 is 16 residues. CDR3 region: CSARDPRKVAGNTIYF. The CDR3 DNA is TGCAGTGCTAGAGATCCGCGAAAGGTGGCTGGAAACACCATATATTTT.

The chain joins TRBV7-6 to TRBJ2-1; D perhaps matches TRBD1 (6 bases). In germline, CDR1 is SGHVS, CDR2 FNYEAQ. CDR3 length: 17 residues. Trimming removed 0 bases from V and 10 bases from J, with 22 bases in between. CDR3 sequence reads: CASSLANRADVAHEQFF. Here the CDR3 DNA reads TGTGCCAGCAGCTTAGCCAACAGGGCGGATGTGGCCCACGAGCAGTTCTTC.

V and J are TRBV20-1 and TRBJ2-1; 10 bases line up with TRBD2. The CDR3 covers 16 residues. Germline V lookup: CDR1 DFQATT, CDR2 SNEGSKA (reference sequence). Trimming removed 4 bases from V and 4 bases from J; junction bases left unmatched: 10. This CDR3 reads CSATPRTSGFYNEQFF. The CDR3, as DNA: TGCAGTGCTACCCCTCGGACTAGCGGATTTTACAATGAGCAGTTCTTC.

This clonotype showed up just a few times. CDR3 region: CASSQDRETGIDEQYF. CDR3 bases: TGCGCCAGCAGCCAAGATAGGGAGACAGGTATTGACGAGCAGTACTTC. The V call is TRBV4-3, the J call TRBJ2-7, with a possible D match to TRBD1 (6 bases). There are 16 residues in the CDR3. Trimming took off 0 bases at V and 5 bases at J, with 17 bases between the two ends. Per germline, CDR1 LGHNA and CDR2 YSLEER.

This clonotype turned up a few times. This rearrangement joins TRBV12-3 or TRBV12-4 to TRBJ1-2; D is possibly TRBD1 (6 bases). The CDR3 runs 17 residues. Trimming cost V 4 bases and J 5 bases, with 23 bases left between them. CDR3 nucleotide sequence: TGTGCCAGCAGTTCCCCGTCCGGGACAAATAAGGCTTATGGCTACACCTTC. As protein: CASSSPSGTNKAYGYTF.

In this sample, this clonotype turned up once. The chain is built from TRBV27 and TRBJ2-7; the D gene could be TRBD1 or TRBD2 (5 bases each). This CDR3 contains 14 residues. The V and J ends lost 5 bases and 3 bases respectively, with 14 bases between them. Germline values: CDR1 MNHEY, CDR2 SMNVEV (reference sequence). In DNA, the CDR3 is TGTGCCAGCAGTGCCGGGACGGCAGTCTACGAGCAGTACTTC. Amino acids: CASSAGTAVYEQYF.

The CDR3 DNA reads TGCAGTGCTAGAGAACTTGGGGGCATTGAAGCTTTCTTT. Protein product: CSARELGGIEAFF. The chain has TRBV20-1 and TRBJ1-1, with D tentatively TRBD1 (6 bases). This CDR3 has 13 amino acids. Germline lookup yields CDR1 DFQATT and CDR2 SNEGSKA (reference sequence). The ends were cut back, 0 bases at V and 7 bases at J, with 12 bases in the middle.

The chain joins TRBV4-1 to TRBJ2-7; D is possibly TRBD1 or TRBD2 (5 bases each). Trimming removed 4 bases at V and 5 bases at J, with 15 bases between. This CDR3 region has 14 residues. Germline assignment: CDR1 MGHRA and CDR2 YSYEKL. CDR3 loop: CASSRPGLRDEQYF. The CDR3 bases are TGCGCCAGCAGCCGTCCGGGGCTGAGAGACGAGCAGTACTTC.

This clonotype was detected a few times. The chain joins TRBV20-1 to TRBJ2-7; D tentatively fits TRBD1 or TRBD2 (6 bases each). The length of the CDR3 is 16 residues. Trimming shortened V by 0 bases and J by 2 bases, and 17 bases separated the two germline ends. The V gene's germline CDR1 is DFQATT and CDR2 SNEGSKA (reference sequence). The CDR3 DNA is TGCAGTGCTAGAGATGAACAGGGAGGTACGGCCTACGAGCAGTACTTC. Translation gives CSARDEQGGTAYEQYF.

V and J are TRBV27 and TRBJ2-2; TRBD1 matches 8 bases. Per germline, CDR1 MNHEY and CDR2 SMNVEV (reference sequence). V trimming: 5 bases; J trimming: 4 bases; junction bases outside the gene matches: 6. CDR3 length: 15 amino acids. The CDR3 sequence is CASSKTGAGTGELFF. The DNA of the CDR3 is TGTGCCAGCAGTAAGACAGGGGCGGGCACCGGGGAGCTGTTTTTT.

V and J are TRBV25-1 and TRBJ2-7; D possibly corresponds to TRBD2 (7 bases). From germline, CDR1 is MGHDK and CDR2 SYGVNS. V lost 10 bases and J 2 bases, leaving 24 bases between the germline ends. CDR3 length: 16 amino acids. CDR3: CATTRGGQAGTYEQYF. CDR3 DNA sequence: TGTGCCACAACGAGGGGGGGCCAGGCGGGGACCTACGAGCAGTACTTC.

This clonotype was observed at least ten times. The chain combines TRBV14 with TRBJ2-7, with unresolved D. The CDR3 length is 13 residues. Germline V lookup: CDR1 SGHDN, CDR2 FVKESK. The V and J ends lost 4 bases and 7 bases respectively, with 14 bases between them. CDR3 amino acids: CASSPDGLGEQYF. CDR3 DNA sequence: TGTGCCAGCAGCCCGGACGGGCTAGGGGAGCAGTACTTC.